Below, 7 T cell receptor beta chains from the same sample are listed, as sequenced in a study of shared clonotypes between healthy human individuals. The method was immunoSEQ multiplex PCR; TCRdb's version includes in-frame clones alone and lacks a portion of them. The sample contains about 2 million clones, around 96% of which appear only once. Naive CD8 cells lacked CD45RO and underwent positive selection for CCR7, leaving out terminally differentiated effector memory CD45RA+ cells. The sequencing input was naive CD8+ T cells sorted from blood. These TCRs come from a man younger than 35 in good health.

The V call is TRBV29-1, the J call TRBJ2-3, with 8 bases lining up with TRBD2. Germline V gene data show CDR1 as SQVTM and CDR2 as ANQGSEA. The junction had 12 bases not matched to a gene; V was cut back by 3 bases and J by 4 bases. The CDR3 consists of 16 residues. CDR3 DNA: TGCAGCGTTGACCCCGGACGGCGGGAGGAGGCAGATACGCAGTATTTT. The encoded protein is CSVDPGRREEADTQYF.

The chain is built from TRBV30 and TRBJ2-7, with D uncertain. This CDR3 region has 12 residues. Per germline, CDR1 GTSNPN and CDR2 SVGIG (reference sequence). Trimming removed 0 bases at V and 6 bases at J, with 9 bases between. The CDR3 is CAWSVVWGEQYF. DNA of the CDR3: TGTGCCTGGAGTGTAGTTTGGGGCGAGCAGTACTTC. Filled out from reference TRBV30 and TRBJ2-7, the complete variable domain reads SQTIHQWPATLVQPVGSPLSLECTVEGTSNPNLYWYRQAAGRGLQLLFYSVGIGQISSEVPQNLSASRPQDRQFILSSKKLLLSDSGFYLCAWSVVWGEQYFGPGTRLTVT.

V gene TRBV5-4 combines with J gene TRBJ2-5; D is perhaps TRBD2 (6 bases). This CDR3 region has 14 residues. The V gene lost 0 bases and the J gene lost 5 bases, with 11 bases spanning the gap. Germline CDR1 is SGHNT and CDR2 is YYREEE (reference sequence). CDR3 sequence (DNA): TGTGCCAGCAGCTTGGGTCTAGCGCCTGAGACCCAGTACTTC. The encoded protein is CASSLGLAPETQYF.

Turning to this clone: In the same sample, other DNA sequences code for this CDR3. The gene calls are TRBV7-9 and TRBJ1-2; D remains unclear. The CDR3 sequence is 14 residues long. Trimming removed 5 bases from V and 2 bases from J, with 12 bases in between. The germline gives CDR1 SEHNR, CDR2 FQNEAQ (reference sequence). CDR3 region: CASSLAGSNYGYTF. The CDR3 coding sequence is TGTGCCAGCAGCCTCGCAGGTTCAAACTATGGCTACACCTTC.

This clone was seen a single time. This chain joins TRBV15 and TRBJ2-1; D remains unclear. CDR1 is LNHNV and CDR2 is YYDKDF in the germline V gene (reference sequence). This CDR3 has 11 residues. Trimming removed 1 base at V and 9 bases at J, with 4 bases between. CDR3 nucleotides: TGTGCCACCAGCAGAGGTAGTGAGCAGTTCTTC. Translation gives CATSRGSEQFF.

This chain joins TRBV6-5 and TRBJ2-2, with D maybe TRBD1 (5 bases). V was shortened by 2 bases and J by 7 bases, with 17 bases between the two germline ends. The CDR3 sequence is 16 residues long. The V gene's germline CDR1 is MNHEY and CDR2 SVGAGI. The CDR3 DNA sequence: TGTGCCAGCAGTTACAACGTCCCAGGGCTAGTCGGGGAGCTGTTTTTT. Amino acid sequence: CASSYNVPGLVGELFF.

The rearrangement joins TRBV4-3 to TRBJ2-1; D is perhaps TRBD2 (6 bases). Germline V CDR1 and CDR2: LGHNA, YSLEER. V dropped 0 bases and J dropped 7 bases, with 22 bases sitting between them. The CDR3 sequence is 18 residues long. The CDR3 nucleotides read TGCGCCAGCAGCCAAGATGTCCCCATAGCGACCAGCGGGAATGAGCAGTTCTTC. Amino acids: CASSQDVPIATSGNEQFF.